This T cell receptor beta chain was documented in a study of blood T cell repertoires in COVID-19. The V gene's germline CDR1 is MNHEY and CDR2 SMNVEV (reference sequence). Between the trimmed V and J ends, which lost 0 bases and 6 bases, there was a span of 8 bases. The CDR3 runs to 14 residues. This table comes from immunoSEQ multiplex PCR, and its TCRdb copy is limited to in-frame clones, with some not included. The sample yields some 99,000 clones, 60% to 85% seen once. The sample consisted of peripheral blood. The chain joins TRBV27 to TRBJ2-2; unclear D gene. The clonotype comes from a human donor in a cohort sampled during active or convalescent COVID-19. CDR3 nucleotide sequence: TGTGCCAGCAGTTTATCCTCAGTCCCCGGGGAGCTGTTTTTT. Protein sequence: CASSLSSVPGELFF.